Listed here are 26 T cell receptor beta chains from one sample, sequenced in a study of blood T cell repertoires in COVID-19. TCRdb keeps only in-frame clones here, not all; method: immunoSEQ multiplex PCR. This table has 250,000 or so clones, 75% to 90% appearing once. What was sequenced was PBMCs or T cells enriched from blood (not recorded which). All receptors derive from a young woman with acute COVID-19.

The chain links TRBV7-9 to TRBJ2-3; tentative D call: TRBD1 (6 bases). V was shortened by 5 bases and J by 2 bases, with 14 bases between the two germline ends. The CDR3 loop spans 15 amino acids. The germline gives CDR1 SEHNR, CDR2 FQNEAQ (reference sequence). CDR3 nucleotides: TGTGCCAGCAGCAACTTCGGGACACTCACAGATACGCAGTATTTT. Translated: CASSNFGTLTDTQYF.

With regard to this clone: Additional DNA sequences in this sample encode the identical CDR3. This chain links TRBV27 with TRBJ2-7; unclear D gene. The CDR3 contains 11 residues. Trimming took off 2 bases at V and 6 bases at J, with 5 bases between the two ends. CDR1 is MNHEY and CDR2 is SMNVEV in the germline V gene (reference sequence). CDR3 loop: CASSLLGEQYF. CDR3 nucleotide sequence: TGTGCCAGCAGTTTACTAGGCGAGCAGTACTTC.

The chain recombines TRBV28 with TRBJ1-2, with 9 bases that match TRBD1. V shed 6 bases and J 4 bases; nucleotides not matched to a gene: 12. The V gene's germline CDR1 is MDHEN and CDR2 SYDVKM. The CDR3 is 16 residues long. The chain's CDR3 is CASSVPPGTGTYGYTF. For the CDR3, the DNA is TGTGCCAGCAGCGTTCCTCCCGGGACAGGGACCTATGGCTACACCTTC.

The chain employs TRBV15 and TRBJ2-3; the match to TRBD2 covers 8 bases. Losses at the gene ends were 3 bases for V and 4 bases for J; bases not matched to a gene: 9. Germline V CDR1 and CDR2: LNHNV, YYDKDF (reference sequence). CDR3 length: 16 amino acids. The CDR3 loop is CATSRDRPGGADTQYF. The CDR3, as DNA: TGTGCCACCAGCAGGGACCGACCGGGGGGGGCAGATACGCAGTATTTT.

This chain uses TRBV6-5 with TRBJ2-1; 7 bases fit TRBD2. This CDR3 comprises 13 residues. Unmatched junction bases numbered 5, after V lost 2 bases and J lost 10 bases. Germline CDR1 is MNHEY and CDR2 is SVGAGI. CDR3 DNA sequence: TGTGCCAGCAGTTACCCTGAACTAGCGGAGCAGTTCTTC. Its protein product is CASSYPELAEQFF.

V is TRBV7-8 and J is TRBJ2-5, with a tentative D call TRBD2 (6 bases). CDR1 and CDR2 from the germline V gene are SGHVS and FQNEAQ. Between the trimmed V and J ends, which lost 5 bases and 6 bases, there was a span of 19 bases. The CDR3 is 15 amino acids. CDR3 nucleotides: TGTGCCAGCAGCCCCCCCCCACTAGCCGAGAAGACCCAGTACTTC. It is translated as CASSPPPLAEKTQYF.

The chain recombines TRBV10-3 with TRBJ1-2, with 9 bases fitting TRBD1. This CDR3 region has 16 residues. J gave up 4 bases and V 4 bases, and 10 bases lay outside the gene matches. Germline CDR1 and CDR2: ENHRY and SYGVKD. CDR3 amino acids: CAISVRDRVGGYGYTF. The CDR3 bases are TGTGCCATCAGTGTCCGGGACAGGGTCGGCGGCTATGGCTACACCTTC.

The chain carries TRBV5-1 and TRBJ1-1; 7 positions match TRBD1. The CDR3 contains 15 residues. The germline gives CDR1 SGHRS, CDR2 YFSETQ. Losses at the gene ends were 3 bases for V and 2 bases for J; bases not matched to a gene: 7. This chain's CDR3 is CASSWGDRPNTEAFF. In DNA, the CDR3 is TGCGCCAGCAGCTGGGGGGACAGACCAAACACTGAAGCTTTCTTT. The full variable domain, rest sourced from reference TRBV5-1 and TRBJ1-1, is KAGVTQTPRYLIKTRGQQVTLSCSPISGHRSVSWYQQTPGQGLQFLFEYFSETQRNKGNFPGRFSGRQFSNSRSEMNVSTLELGDSALYLCASSWGDRPNTEAFFGQGTRLTVV.

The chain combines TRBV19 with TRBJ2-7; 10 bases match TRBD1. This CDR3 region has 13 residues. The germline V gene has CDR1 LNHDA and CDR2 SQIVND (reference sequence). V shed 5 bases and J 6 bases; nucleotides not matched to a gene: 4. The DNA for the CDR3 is TGTGCCAGTAGTGTGGGACAGGGGTCCGAGCAGTACTTC. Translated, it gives CASSVGQGSEQYF.

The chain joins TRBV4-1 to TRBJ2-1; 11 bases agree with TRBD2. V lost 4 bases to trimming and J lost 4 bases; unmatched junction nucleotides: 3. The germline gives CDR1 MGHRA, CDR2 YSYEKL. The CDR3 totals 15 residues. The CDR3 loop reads CASSLLAGVYNEQFF. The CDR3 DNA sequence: TGCGCCAGCAGCCTACTAGCGGGAGTTTACAATGAGCAGTTCTTC.

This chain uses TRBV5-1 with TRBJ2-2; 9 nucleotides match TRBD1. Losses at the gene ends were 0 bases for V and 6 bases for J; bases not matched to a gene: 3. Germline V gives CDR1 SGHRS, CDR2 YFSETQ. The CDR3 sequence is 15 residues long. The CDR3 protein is CASSLGGQGAGELFF. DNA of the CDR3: TGCGCCAGCAGCTTGGGGGGACAGGGAGCCGGGGAGCTGTTTTTT.

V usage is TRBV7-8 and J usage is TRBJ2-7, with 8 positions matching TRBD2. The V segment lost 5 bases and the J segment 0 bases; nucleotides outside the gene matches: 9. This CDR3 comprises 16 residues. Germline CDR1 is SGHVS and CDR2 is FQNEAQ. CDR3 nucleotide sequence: TGTGCCAGCAGCCGAAAACTAGCGGTGAACTCCTACGAGCAGTACTTC. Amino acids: CASSRKLAVNSYEQYF.

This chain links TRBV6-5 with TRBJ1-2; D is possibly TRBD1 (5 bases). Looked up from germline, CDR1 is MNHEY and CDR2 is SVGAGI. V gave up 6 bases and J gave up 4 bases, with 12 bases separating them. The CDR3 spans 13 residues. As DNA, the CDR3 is TGTGCCAGCAGGGAGGGACCGAGCTATGGCTACACCTTC. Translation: CASREGPSYGYTF.

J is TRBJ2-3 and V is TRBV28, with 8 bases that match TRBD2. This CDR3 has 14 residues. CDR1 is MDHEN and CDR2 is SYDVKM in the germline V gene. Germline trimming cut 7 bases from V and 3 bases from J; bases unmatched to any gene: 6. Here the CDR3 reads CASTSSGITDTQYF. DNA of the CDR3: TGTGCCAGCACTAGTAGCGGGATAACAGATACGCAGTATTTT.

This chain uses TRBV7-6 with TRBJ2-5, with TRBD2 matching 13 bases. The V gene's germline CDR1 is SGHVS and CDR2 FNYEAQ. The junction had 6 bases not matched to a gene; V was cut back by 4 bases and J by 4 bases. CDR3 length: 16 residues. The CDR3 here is CASSSGLAGVRETQYF. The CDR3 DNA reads TGTGCCAGCAGCTCCGGACTAGCGGGAGTCAGAGAGACCCAGTACTTC. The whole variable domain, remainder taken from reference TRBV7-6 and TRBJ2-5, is GAGVSQSPRYKVTKRGQDVALRCDPISGHVSLYWYRQALGQGPEFLTYFNYEAQQDKSGLPNDRFSAERPEGSISTLTIQRTEQRDSAMYRCASSSGLAGVRETQYFGPGTRLLVL.

CDR3 sequence reads: CATSDAGQGATEAFF. Written as DNA, the CDR3 is TGTGCCACCAGTGATGCCGGACAGGGGGCCACTGAAGCTTTCTTT. This chain links TRBV24-1 with TRBJ1-1; 11 bases fit TRBD1. The CDR3 spans 15 residues. Germline V gene data show CDR1 as KGHDR and CDR2 as SFDVKD. With V trimmed by 3 bases and J by 4 bases, 3 bases remained unmatched.

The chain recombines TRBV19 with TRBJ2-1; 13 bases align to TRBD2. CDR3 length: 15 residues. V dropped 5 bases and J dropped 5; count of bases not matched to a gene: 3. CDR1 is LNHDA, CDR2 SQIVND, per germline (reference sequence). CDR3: CASSLGTSGNNEQFF. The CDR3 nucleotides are TGTGCCAGTAGTCTGGGGACTAGCGGGAACAATGAGCAGTTCTTC.

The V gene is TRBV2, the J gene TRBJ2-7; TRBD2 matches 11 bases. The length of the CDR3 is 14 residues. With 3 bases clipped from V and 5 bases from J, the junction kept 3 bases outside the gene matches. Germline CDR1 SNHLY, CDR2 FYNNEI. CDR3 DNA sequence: TGTGCCAGCAGTGAGACTAGCGGGAACCACGAGCAGTACTTC. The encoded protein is CASSETSGNHEQYF.

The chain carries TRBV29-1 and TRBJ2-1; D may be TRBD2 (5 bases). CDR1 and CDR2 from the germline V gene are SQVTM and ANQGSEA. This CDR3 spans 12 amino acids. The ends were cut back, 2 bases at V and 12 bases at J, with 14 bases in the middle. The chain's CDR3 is CSVELAGGRQFF. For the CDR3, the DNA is TGCAGCGTTGAATTGGCAGGTGGGAGGCAGTTCTTC.

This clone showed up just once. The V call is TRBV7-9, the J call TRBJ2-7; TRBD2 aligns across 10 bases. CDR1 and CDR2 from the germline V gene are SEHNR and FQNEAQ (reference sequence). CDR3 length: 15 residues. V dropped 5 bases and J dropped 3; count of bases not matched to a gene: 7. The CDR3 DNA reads TGTGCCAGCAGCGTCAGCGGGAGGGCCGTCTACGAGCAGTACTTC. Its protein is CASSVSGRAVYEQYF.

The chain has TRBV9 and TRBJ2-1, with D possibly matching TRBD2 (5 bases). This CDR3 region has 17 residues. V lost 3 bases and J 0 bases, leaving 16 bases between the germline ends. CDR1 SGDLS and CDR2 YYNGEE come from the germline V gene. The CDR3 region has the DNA TGTGCCAGCAGCGCCCCAGCGGTACGAGACTCCTACAATGAGCAGTTCTTC. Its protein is CASSAPAVRDSYNEQFF.

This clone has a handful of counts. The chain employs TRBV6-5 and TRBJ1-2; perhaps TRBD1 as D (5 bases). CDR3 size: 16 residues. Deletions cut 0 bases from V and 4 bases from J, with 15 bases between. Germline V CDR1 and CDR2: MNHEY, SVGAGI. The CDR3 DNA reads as TGTGCCAGCAGTTACTCATCGCAGGGAGGCGGCTATGGCTACACCTTC. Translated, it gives CASSYSSQGGGYGYTF.

The CDR3 DNA sequence: TGTGCCAGCAGCTTGGGTCCGGAGTACGGTGAGCAGTTCTTC. Translated, it gives CASSLGPEYGEQFF. This chain connects TRBV5-4 to TRBJ2-1, with D hard to call. The CDR3 is 14 amino acids. V gave up 0 bases and J gave up 9 bases, with 13 bases separating them. Looked up from germline, CDR1 is SGHNT and CDR2 is YYREEE (reference sequence).

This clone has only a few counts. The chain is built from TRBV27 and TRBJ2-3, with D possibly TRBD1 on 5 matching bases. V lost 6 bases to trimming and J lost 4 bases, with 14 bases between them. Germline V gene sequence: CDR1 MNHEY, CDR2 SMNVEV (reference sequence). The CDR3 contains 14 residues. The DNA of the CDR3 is TGTGCCAGCAGACACCAGGGTCCTGCAGATACGCAGTATTTT. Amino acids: CASRHQGPADTQYF.

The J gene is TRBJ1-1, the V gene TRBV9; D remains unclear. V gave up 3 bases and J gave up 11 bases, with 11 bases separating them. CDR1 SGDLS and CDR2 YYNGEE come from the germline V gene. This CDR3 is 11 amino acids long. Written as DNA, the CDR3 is TGTGCCAGCAGCGACGGGGAGAACGCTTTCTTT. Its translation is CASSDGENAFF.

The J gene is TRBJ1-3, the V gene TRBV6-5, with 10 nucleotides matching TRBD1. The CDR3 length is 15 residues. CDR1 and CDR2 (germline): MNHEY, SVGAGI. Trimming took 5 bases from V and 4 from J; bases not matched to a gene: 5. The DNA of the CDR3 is TGTGCCAGCAGTCACCGGACAGGGGGAGGAAACACCATATATTTT. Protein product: CASSHRTGGGNTIYF.